Listed below are T cell receptor beta chains from one sample, sequenced in a study of shared clonotypes between healthy human individuals. The protocol was immunoSEQ multiplex PCR, while the TCRdb copy is restricted to in-frame clones and leaves out a portion. The sample has approximately 1.1 million clones; about 80% are singletons. Sequenced sample: memory CD4+ T cells from PBMCs. The receptors were sampled from a man between 18 and 35 years old in good health. Some clones in this sample may be carry-over from other donors' samples. Both conserved end residues are part of each CDR3. A D gene is named only where the DNA matches it firmly. The listing skips clone size in some rows; elsewhere it reads once, few, many or a size class.

clone_size | j_call | d_call | v_call | cdr3_nt | cdr3_aa
NA | TRBJ2-3 | TRBD2 | TRBV27 | TGTGCCAGCAGTTTATGGCGGCAGCGGGAGGTCACAGATACGCAGTATTTT | CASSLWRQREVTDTQYF
NA | TRBJ2-7 | NA | TRBV21-1 | TGTGCCAGCACTTCACGACGCGCGCGGGAGCAGTACTTC | CASTSRRAREQYF
NA | TRBJ1-6 | NA | TRBV28 | TGTGCCAGCGGGCCCTGGGACACCCTCCACTTT | CASGPWDTLHF
NA | TRBJ1-1 | NA | TRBV5-1 | TGCGCCAGCAGCTTGTCCAGGGGCACTGAAGCTTTCTTT | CASSLSRGTEAFF
NA | TRBJ2-3 | NA | TRBV7-2 | TGTGCCAGCACCCGCGGAGGCGAGACCACAGATACGCAGTATTTT | CASTRGGETTDTQYF
NA | TRBJ2-3 | TRBD2 | TRBV7-6 | TGTGCCAGCAGTCCCGGGGGGGCCGATGGGACAGATACGCAGTATTTT | CASSPGGADGTDTQYF
NA | TRBJ1-2 | NA | TRBV7-2 | TGTGCCAGCACCCCAGGTGCGCAGAACTATGGCTACACCTTC | CASTPGAQNYGYTF
NA | TRBJ2-7 | NA | TRBV20-1 | TGCAGAGACTTGGGAGAGCAGTACTTC | CRDLGEQYF
NA | TRBJ2-1 | TRBD2 | TRBV7-9 | TGTGCCAGCAGCCTCGGTCTAGCGGGTAATGAGCAGTTCTTC | CASSLGLAGNEQFF
few | TRBJ1-3 | NA | TRBV6-1 | TGTGCCAGCAGTGGCGGGACGGAGCTTAGGAACACCATATATTTT | CASSGGTELRNTIYF
NA | TRBJ1-5 | TRBD1 | TRBV6-1 | TGTGCCAGCAGGCTGGTGGAGGGGGCGAACCAGCCCCAGCATTTT | CASRLVEGANQPQHF
NA | TRBJ2-2 | TRBD1 | TRBV10-3 | TGTGCCATCAGCACCGGGACAGGGGGCAACACCGGGGAGCTGTTTTTT | CAISTGTGGNTGELFF
once | TRBJ2-1 | TRBD2 | TRBV6-1 | TGTGCCAGCAGTGCCCGACCTGTTACCCTAGCGGGGACCTCCTACAATGAGCAGTTCTTC | CASSARPVTLAGTSYNEQFF
once | TRBJ1-4 | TRBD1 | TRBV27 | TGTGCCAGCAGTCCATTGGACAGGGGTAATGAAAAACTGTTTTTT | CASSPLDRGNEKLFF
NA | TRBJ1-1 | NA | TRBV5-1 | TGCGCCAGCAGCTCGGGGCCAGGGTCCGAGGGGACTGAAGCTTTCTTT | CASSSGPGSEGTEAFF
NA | TRBJ2-3 | TRBD1 | TRBV18 | TGTGCCAGCTCACCACCCGGGACAGATCGCACAGATACGCAGTATTTT | CASSPPGTDRTDTQYF
NA | TRBJ1-1 | NA | TRBV6-5 | TGTGCCAGCAGTTACGTCGGTACTGAAGCTTTCTTT | CASSYVGTEAFF
once | TRBJ1-1 | NA | TRBV6-5 | TGTGCCAGCAGTTACTCCAGAGCTGGGCCCACTGAAGCTTTCTTT | CASSYSRAGPTEAFF
NA | TRBJ2-1 | TRBD1 | TRBV2 | TGTGCCAGCAGGGCCGGGACAGGGTCATACAATGAGCAGTTCTTC | CASRAGTGSYNEQFF
NA | TRBJ1-2 | TRBD1 | TRBV28 | TGTGCCAGCAGGGACCCGGGACAGTGGAAGAACGGCTACACCTTC | CASRDPGQWKNGYTF
NA | TRBJ1-2 | NA | TRBV20-1 | TGCGGGATCGGAGGGAACTATGGCTACACCTTC | CGIGGNYGYTF
NA | TRBJ1-4 | NA | TRBV7-9 | TGTGCCAGCAGCTTAGGGGCAGGTGAAAAACTGTTTTTT | CASSLGAGEKLFF
NA | TRBJ1-4 | NA | TRBV18 | TGTGCCAGCACTCGGGACCCCACTAATGAAAAACTGTTTTTT | CASTRDPTNEKLFF
NA | TRBJ2-3 | TRBD2 | TRBV9 | TGTGCCAGCAGCGGAAGACTAGCGGGATCGACAGATACGCAGTATTTT | CASSGRLAGSTDTQYF
NA | TRBJ2-3 | NA | TRBV7-3 | TGTGCCAGCAGCTTAACGCCTCTCGGCCAGGAGCGCACAGATACGCAGTATTTT | CASSLTPLGQERTDTQYF
few | TRBJ1-2 | NA | TRBV29-1 | TGCAGCGTTGAAGGTGGGGGTGTTGACTATGGCTACACCTTC | CSVEGGGVDYGYTF
NA | TRBJ2-5 | TRBD2 | TRBV7-9 | TGTGCCAGCAGACTAGCGGGAGCAGAGACCCAGTACTTC | CASRLAGAETQYF
few | TRBJ1-5 | NA | TRBV7-2 | TGTGCCAGCAGCCCCGGAGTCACCTACAATCAGCCCCAGCATTTT | CASSPGVTYNQPQHF
NA | TRBJ2-1 | TRBD2 | TRBV7-2 | TGTGCCAGCAGCTTAGTTAGTTCTAGCGGATCCTACAATGAGCAGTTCTTC | CASSLVSSSGSYNEQFF
NA | TRBJ2-1 | NA | TRBV5-4 | TGTGCCAGCAGCCGGGACACGCTAAGCTCCTACAATGAGCAGTTCTTC | CASSRDTLSSYNEQFF
NA | TRBJ1-2 | NA | TRBV28 | TGTGCCAGCAGTATTAGTAGGGGTGGCTACACCTTC | CASSISRGGYTF
NA | TRBJ2-1 | TRBD1 | TRBV5-1 | TGCGCCAGCACCCCCGGGACAGGGATCAATGAGCAGTTCTTC | CASTPGTGINEQFF
NA | TRBJ1-5 | NA | TRBV2 | TGTGCCAGCAGTGACAGTAACAATCAGCCCCAGCATTTT | CASSDSNNQPQHF
NA | TRBJ2-2 | NA | TRBV6-5 | TGTGCCAGCAGTTACTCGGTCGGAGGGGTCACCGGGGAGCTGTTTTTT | CASSYSVGGVTGELFF
NA | TRBJ2-3 | NA | TRBV28 | TGTGCCAGCAGTTTGATCGATATAGGGATGAGTCTGTCAGATACGCAGTATTTT | CASSLIDIGMSLSDTQYF
few | TRBJ2-7 | NA | TRBV27 | TGTGCCAGCAGTTTATCTATATCGTCCGAGCAGTACTTC | CASSLSISSEQYF
NA | TRBJ1-1 | TRBD1 | TRBV19 | TGTGCCAGTAGTCCTTCCCCCGACAGGGTGAACACTGAAGCTTTCTTT | CASSPSPDRVNTEAFF
NA | TRBJ2-2 | TRBD1 | TRBV28 | TGTGCCAGCAGTTTAACAGGGGGCGAAAGCACCGGGGAGCTGTTTTTT | CASSLTGGESTGELFF
NA | TRBJ2-1 | NA | TRBV29-1 | TGCAGCGTTTCGGACAGTTACAATGAGCAGTTCTTC | CSVSDSYNEQFF
few | TRBJ2-7 | NA | TRBV19 | TGTGCCAGTAGTATGGGACTCGACTACGAGCAGTACTTC | CASSMGLDYEQYF
NA | TRBJ2-1 | NA | TRBV11-3 | TGTGCCAGCAGCCCAGGGGGGATGACCTACAATGAGCAGTTCTTC | CASSPGGMTYNEQFF
many | TRBJ2-1 | NA | TRBV7-2 | TGTGCCAGCAGCTTAGGTTCCGAGGCCAACTACAATGAGCAGTTCTTC | CASSLGSEANYNEQFF
NA | TRBJ1-4 | NA | TRBV2 | TGTGCCAGCAGTGAATTGGGGATTTCAACTAATGAAAAACTGTTTTTT | CASSELGISTNEKLFF
NA | TRBJ2-3 | NA | TRBV29-1 | TGCAGCGTGGGAAGTGATACGCAGTATTTT | CSVGSDTQYF
NA | TRBJ2-7 | TRBD1 | TRBV7-2 | TGTGCCAGCAGCTTAGGGGGACAGACAACCTACGAGCAGTACTTC | CASSLGGQTTYEQYF
NA | TRBJ2-6 | NA | TRBV28 | TGTGCCAGCGGGTCCCCCCCTGACTCTGGGGCCAACGTCCTGACTTTC | CASGSPPDSGANVLTF
NA | TRBJ1-1 | NA | TRBV9 | TGTGCCAGCAGCGTAGTCCCAGGGCCGAACACTGAAGCTTTCTTT | CASSVVPGPNTEAFF
NA | TRBJ1-1 | NA | TRBV28 | TGTGCCAGCAGTTTTTCCCGAAACACTGAAGCTTTCTTT | CASSFSRNTEAFF
NA | TRBJ2-7 | TRBD2 | TRBV4-2 | TGTGCCAGCAGCCAAGTTCTTCTTGGACTAGAGATCTACGAGCAGTACTTC | CASSQVLLGLEIYEQYF
NA | TRBJ2-5 | NA | TRBV10-3 | TGTGCCATCAGGCGGGAACTAGCTGAAGAGACCCAGTACTTC | CAIRRELAEETQYF
NA | TRBJ2-1 | TRBD2 | TRBV19 | TGTGCCAGTAGTATACGACTAGCGGGAGTGTACAATGAGCAGTTCTTC | CASSIRLAGVYNEQFF
once | TRBJ1-3 | NA | TRBV5-1 | TGCGCCAGCAGCTTTACTACAACGGACTCTGGAAACACCATATATTTT | CASSFTTTDSGNTIYF
few | TRBJ2-2 | NA | TRBV7-3 | TGTGCCAGCAGCGGGGCCCGACTAGTTAACACCGGGGAGCTGTTTTTT | CASSGARLVNTGELFF